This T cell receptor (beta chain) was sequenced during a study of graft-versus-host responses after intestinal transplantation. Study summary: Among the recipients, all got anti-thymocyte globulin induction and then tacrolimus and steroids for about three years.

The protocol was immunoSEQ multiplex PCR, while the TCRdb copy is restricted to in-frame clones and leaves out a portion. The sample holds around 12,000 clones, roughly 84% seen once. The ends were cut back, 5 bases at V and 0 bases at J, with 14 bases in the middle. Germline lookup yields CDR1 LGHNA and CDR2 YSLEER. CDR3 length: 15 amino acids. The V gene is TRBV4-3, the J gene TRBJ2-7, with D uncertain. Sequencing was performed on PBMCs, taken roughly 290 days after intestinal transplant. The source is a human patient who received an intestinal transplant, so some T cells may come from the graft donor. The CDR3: CASSSASTSSYEQYF. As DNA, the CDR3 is TGCGCCAGCAGCTCGGCTTCTACAAGCTCCTACGAGCAGTACTTC.